The 8 T cell receptor beta chains presented below share a single source sample, sequenced in a study of T cell responses to AZD1222 COVID-19 vaccine. Using immunoSEQ multiplex PCR, the repertoire was profiled, and TCRdb retains in-frame clones only, with some absent. The data hold over 45,000 clones, with about 74% observed a single time. The sequencing here drew on peripheral blood, taken on day 0 of AZD1222 vaccination. These receptors were obtained from an adult in good health.

The chain links TRBV14 to TRBJ2-2, with D uncertain. V lost 1 base to trimming and J lost 2 bases, with 8 bases between them. The CDR3 consists of 15 residues. Germline assignment: CDR1 SGHDN and CDR2 FVKESK. The DNA for the CDR3 is TGTGCCAGCAGCCAAGGAGCCGTTAACACCGGGGAGCTGTTTTTT. Translated, it gives CASSQGAVNTGELFF. Supplemented by reference TRBV14 and TRBJ2-2, the full variable domain reads EAGVTQFPSHSVIEKGQTVTLRCDPISGHDNLYWYRRVMGKEIKFLLHFVKESKQDESGMPNNRFLAERTGGTYSTLKVQPAELEDSGVYFCASSQGAVNTGELFFGEGSRLTVL.

This chain's CDR3 is CASSQVRENEKLFF. The CDR3 DNA is TGCGCCAGCAGCCAAGTCCGAGAAAATGAAAAACTGTTTTTT. The chain couples TRBV4-1 to TRBJ1-4; D gene ambiguous. Germline-derived CDR1 and CDR2 are MGHRA and YSYEKL. The CDR3 is 14 amino acids. Trimming took 1 base from V and 5 from J, leaving 8 bases between them.

In its sample, this clone is medium-sized. The genes are TRBV5-1 and TRBJ1-1, with D unclear. Germline CDR1 SGHRS, CDR2 YFSETQ. V was clipped by 0 bases and J by 0 bases, with 3 bases between them. CDR3 length: 13 residues. Written as DNA, the CDR3 is TGCGCCAGCAGCTTGGAAATGAACACTGAAGCTTTCTTT. As protein: CASSLEMNTEAFF.

The V and J genes are TRBV10-2 and TRBJ2-1, with a possible D match to TRBD2 (6 bases). The CDR3 has 13 residues. V shed 3 bases and J shed 10 bases, with 13 bases lying between them. Per germline, CDR1 WSHSY and CDR2 SAAADI. Written as DNA, the CDR3 is TGCGCCAGCAGTGAAAAGCGGGTTGGCGAGCAGTTCTTC. Protein sequence: CASSEKRVGEQFF.

The chain's CDR3 is CASTTVRTGELFF. In nucleotides, the CDR3 is TGTGCCAGCACCACGGTGCGAACCGGGGAGCTGTTTTTT. The chain has TRBV7-8 and TRBJ2-2; no definite D call. Germline-derived CDR1 and CDR2 are SGHVS and FQNEAQ. Trimming took 7 bases from V and 5 from J, leaving 11 bases between them. The length of the CDR3 is 13 residues. Full variable domain (remainder filled in from reference TRBV7-8 and TRBJ2-2): GAGVSQSPRYKVAKRGQDVALRCDPISGHVSLFWYQQALGQGPEFLTYFQNEAQLDKSGLPSDRFFAERPEGSVSTLKIQRTQQEDSAVYLCASTTVRTGELFFGEGSRLTVL.

With respect to this clone: The same CDR3 also results from other DNA sequences found in this sample. This rearrangement joins TRBV28 to TRBJ1-3; a possible D gene is TRBD1 (5 bases). This CDR3 has 14 residues. CDR1 MDHEN and CDR2 SYDVKM come from the germline V gene. Trimming pared 8 bases from V and 1 base from J, leaving 12 bases between. The CDR3 loop is CASSPGGSGNTIYF. The DNA of the CDR3 is TGTGCCAGCTCGCCCGGGGGTTCTGGAAACACCATATATTTT. The full variable domain, rest sourced from reference TRBV28 and TRBJ1-3, is DVKVTQSSRYLVKRTGEKVFLECVQDMDHENMFWYRQDPGLGLRLIYFSYDVKMKEKGDIPEGYSVSREKKERFSLILESASTNQTSMYLCASSPGGSGNTIYFGEGSWLTVV.

The V gene is TRBV7-8, the J gene TRBJ1-2; D is unresolved. Germline-derived CDR1 and CDR2 are SGHVS and FQNEAQ. The CDR3 is 13 residues long. Trimming removed 6 bases from V and 2 bases from J, with 10 bases in between. The CDR3 DNA is TGTGCCAGCAGTTCCGGGTACAACTATGGCTACACCTTC. This sequence encodes CASSSGYNYGYTF.

The chain is built from TRBV13 and TRBJ1-2; TRBD1 matches 10 bases. Germline V gives CDR1 PRHDT, CDR2 FYEKMQ (reference sequence). The CDR3 has 16 amino acids. After removal of 5 bases from V and 1 base from J, the junction contained 7 bases not matched to a gene. Written as DNA, the CDR3 is TGTGCCAGCAGCCCGACGGGACAGGGGATTAACTATGGCTACACCTTC. Translating gives CASSPTGQGINYGYTF.